This T cell receptor (beta chain) was recovered during a study of shared clonotypes between healthy human individuals. As defined, naive CD8 cells were CD45RO-negative and positively selected for CCR7, with terminally differentiated effector memory CD45RA+ cells excluded. TCRdb's table, derived via immunoSEQ multiplex PCR, lists solely in-frame clones and lacks some. The table lists about 2 million clones, about 95% of them singletons, with roughly 1.1% in the top ten. Unmatched junction bases numbered 4, after V lost 2 bases and J lost 2 bases. The CDR3 covers 14 residues. Germline assignment: CDR1 SGHTS and CDR2 YDEGEE.

The sample comprised naive CD8+ T cells sorted from blood. The sequence was collected from a man between 18 and 35 years old in good health. The chain joins TRBV5-8 to TRBJ2-7; 7 bases are shared with TRBD1. The CDR3: CASSFRDSAYEQYF. The CDR3 region has the DNA TGTGCCAGCAGCTTCCGGGACAGTGCCTACGAGCAGTACTTC.